The rows below give T cell receptor beta chains drawn from one sample of a study of T cell repertoires in ileal Crohn's disease. Clones were read by immunoSEQ multiplex PCR, and TCRdb kept only the in-frame ones, dropping some. The data hold 8,000 to 9,500 clones, with approximately 85% observed a single time. The sequencing sample was made of ileal tissue. Source of these receptors: an adult with Crohn's disease. Both conserved end residues are part of each CDR3. D genes are given only for firm matches. A clone size is listed for some rows: how often the clone was seen (once, few, many), or a class if it is expanded.

d_gene: NA
j_gene: TRBJ2-3
abundance: NA
v_gene: TRBV10-1
CDR3aa: CASSGGGGRSEDTQYF
CDR3nt: TGCGCCAGCAGTGGGGGAGGGGGGAGGAGTGAAGATACGCAGTATTTT

d_gene: NA
j_gene: TRBJ1-2
abundance: NA
v_gene: TRBV6-4
CDR3aa: CASSDSEYGYTF
CDR3nt: TGTGCCAGCAGTGATTCAGAATATGGCTACACCTTC

d_gene: NA
j_gene: TRBJ1-2
abundance: NA
v_gene: TRBV28
CDR3aa: CASSLLGAFGYGYTF
CDR3nt: TGTGCCAGCAGTTTGTTAGGGGCGTTTGGCTATGGCTACACCTTC

d_gene: NA
j_gene: TRBJ2-3
abundance: NA
v_gene: TRBV7-2
CDR3aa: CASSWPGATDTQYF
CDR3nt: TGTGCCAGCAGCTGGCCAGGGGCCACAGATACGCAGTATTTT

d_gene: NA
j_gene: TRBJ1-1
abundance: NA
v_gene: TRBV11-2
CDR3aa: CASSLQGPETEAFF
CDR3nt: TGTGCCAGCAGCTTACAGGGGCCGGAGACTGAAGCTTTCTTT

d_gene: TRBD1
j_gene: TRBJ1-6
abundance: NA
v_gene: TRBV10-3
CDR3aa: CAISDWGQGTGSPLHF
CDR3nt: TGTGCCATCAGTGACTGGGGACAGGGGACCGGATCACCCCTCCACTTT

d_gene: NA
j_gene: TRBJ1-3
abundance: NA
v_gene: TRBV7-8
CDR3aa: CASSPLGLGNTIYF
CDR3nt: TGTGCCAGCAGCCCCCTTGGTCTCGGAAACACCATATATTTT

d_gene: NA
j_gene: TRBJ2-6
abundance: NA
v_gene: TRBV7-2
CDR3aa: CASTQGAGANVLTF
CDR3nt: TGTGCCAGCACCCAAGGGGCTGGGGCCAACGTCCTGACTTTC

d_gene: NA
j_gene: TRBJ1-5
abundance: NA
v_gene: TRBV15
CDR3aa: CATSRGGRSGGNQPQHF
CDR3nt: TGTGCCACCAGCAGAGGAGGACGGAGTGGGGGCAATCAGCCCCAGCATTTT

d_gene: NA
j_gene: TRBJ1-1
abundance: NA
v_gene: TRBV7-2
CDR3aa: CASSLGVTEAFF
CDR3nt: TGTGCCAGCAGCTTAGGGGTCACTGAAGCTTTCTTT

d_gene: NA
j_gene: TRBJ2-1
abundance: NA
v_gene: TRBV28
CDR3aa: CASSLGRTVYNEQFF
CDR3nt: TGTGCCAGCAGTTTAGGCAGAACTGTCTACAATGAGCAGTTCTTC

d_gene: NA
j_gene: TRBJ1-5
abundance: NA
v_gene: TRBV10-1
CDR3aa: CASSDPRGGNQPQHF
CDR3nt: TGCGCCAGCAGTGATCCCAGGGGTGGCAATCAGCCCCAGCATTTT

d_gene: NA
j_gene: TRBJ1-5
abundance: once
v_gene: TRBV5-6
CDR3aa: CASSLAPGLEAQHF
CDR3nt: TGTGCCAGCAGCTTGGCCCCGGGATTAGAGGCCCAGCATTTT

d_gene: NA
j_gene: TRBJ2-3
abundance: NA
v_gene: TRBV28
CDR3aa: CASSLVDTQYF
CDR3nt: TGTGCCAGCAGTTTAGTGGATACGCAGTATTTT

d_gene: NA
j_gene: TRBJ2-7
abundance: few
v_gene: TRBV7-2
CDR3aa: CASSPGGYEQYF
CDR3nt: TGTGCCAGCAGCCCAGGGGGGTACGAGCAGTACTTC

d_gene: TRBD1
j_gene: TRBJ2-1
abundance: NA
v_gene: TRBV28
CDR3aa: CASRSLSGTGYNEQFF
CDR3nt: TGTGCCAGCAGATCCCTCTCCGGGACAGGGTACAATGAGCAGTTCTTC

d_gene: NA
j_gene: TRBJ2-3
abundance: NA
v_gene: TRBV28
CDR3aa: CASENREESTDTQYF
CDR3nt: TGTGCCAGCGAAAACAGGGAGGAAAGTACAGATACGCAGTATTTT

d_gene: NA
j_gene: TRBJ1-3
abundance: NA
v_gene: TRBV5-1
CDR3aa: CASSSQPDVPGNTIYF
CDR3nt: TGCGCCAGCAGCTCCCAACCGGACGTTCCTGGAAACACCATATATTTT

d_gene: TRBD2
j_gene: TRBJ2-1
abundance: NA
v_gene: TRBV27
CDR3aa: CASSPPRTSGWSSYNEQFF
CDR3nt: TGTGCCAGCAGTCCCCCCCGGACTAGCGGGTGGAGCTCCTACAATGAGCAGTTCTTC

d_gene: NA
j_gene: TRBJ2-1
abundance: NA
v_gene: TRBV7-8
CDR3aa: CASSLVIYNEQFF
CDR3nt: TGTGCCAGCAGCTTAGTAATCTACAATGAGCAGTTCTTC

d_gene: NA
j_gene: TRBJ1-4
abundance: NA
v_gene: TRBV6-6
CDR3aa: CASRPDRNNEKLFF
CDR3nt: TGTGCCAGCAGACCCGACAGAAATAATGAAAAACTGTTTTTT

d_gene: TRBD2
j_gene: TRBJ2-2
abundance: large
v_gene: TRBV19
CDR3aa: CASSIGSGGHTGELFF
CDR3nt: TGTGCCAGTAGTATAGGGAGCGGGGGACACACCGGGGAGCTGTTTTTT

d_gene: TRBD1
j_gene: TRBJ1-4
abundance: NA
v_gene: TRBV18
CDR3aa: CASSPPTGRVEKLFF
CDR3nt: TGTGCCAGCTCACCGCCGACAGGGAGGGTTGAAAAACTGTTTTTT

d_gene: TRBD2
j_gene: TRBJ2-1
abundance: NA
v_gene: TRBV7-3
CDR3aa: CASSLLAGEMYEQFF
CDR3nt: TGTGCCAGCAGCTTACTCGCGGGGGAAATGTATGAGCAGTTCTTC

d_gene: TRBD2
j_gene: TRBJ2-1
abundance: NA
v_gene: TRBV4-2
CDR3aa: CASSQDGREENEQFF
CDR3nt: TGTGCCAGCAGCCAAGACGGGCGGGAGGAAAATGAGCAGTTCTTC

d_gene: NA
j_gene: TRBJ2-4
abundance: NA
v_gene: TRBV6-5
CDR3aa: CASSYKGARGDIQYF
CDR3nt: TGTGCCAGCAGTTACAAGGGGGCGAGGGGGGACATTCAGTACTTC

d_gene: NA
j_gene: TRBJ2-3
abundance: NA
v_gene: TRBV5-5
CDR3aa: CASSHTGSSTDTQYF
CDR3nt: TGTGCCAGCAGTCATACGGGCTCGTCCACAGATACGCAGTATTTT

d_gene: NA
j_gene: TRBJ1-5
abundance: NA
v_gene: TRBV2
CDR3aa: CASSEGIRNQPQHF
CDR3nt: TGTGCCAGCAGTGAAGGTATCCGGAATCAGCCCCAGCATTTT

d_gene: TRBD1
j_gene: TRBJ1-2
abundance: NA
v_gene: TRBV7-9
CDR3aa: CASSPTTGGGYTF
CDR3nt: TGTGCCAGCAGCCCCACCACAGGGGGTGGCTACACCTTC

d_gene: TRBD2
j_gene: TRBJ2-7
abundance: NA
v_gene: TRBV14
CDR3aa: CASSQLTSGSEQYF
CDR3nt: TGTGCCAGCAGCCAATTGACTAGCGGGAGCGAGCAGTACTTC

d_gene: NA
j_gene: TRBJ1-1
abundance: NA
v_gene: TRBV11-1
CDR3aa: CASSLAGLTEAFF
CDR3nt: TGTGCCAGCAGCTTAGCAGGGCTCACTGAAGCTTTCTTT

d_gene: NA
j_gene: TRBJ1-5
abundance: NA
v_gene: TRBV19
CDR3aa: CASRRAGGNQPQHF
CDR3nt: TGTGCCAGTCGCCGGGCTGGGGGCAATCAGCCCCAGCATTTT

d_gene: TRBD1
j_gene: TRBJ1-2
abundance: NA
v_gene: TRBV27
CDR3aa: CASSPLGQGRYGYTF
CDR3nt: TGTGCCAGCAGTCCCTTGGGACAGGGGAGATATGGCTACACCTTC

d_gene: TRBD1
j_gene: TRBJ2-2
abundance: NA
v_gene: TRBV7-3
CDR3aa: CASLPFIQGGVSTGELFF
CDR3nt: TGTGCCAGCTTACCCTTCATACAGGGGGGAGTCTCCACCGGGGAGCTGTTTTTT

d_gene: NA
j_gene: TRBJ1-3
abundance: NA
v_gene: TRBV28
CDR3aa: CASSLAVSGNTIYF
CDR3nt: TGTGCCAGCAGTTTGGCCGTATCTGGAAACACCATATATTTT

d_gene: TRBD1
j_gene: TRBJ2-7
abundance: few
v_gene: TRBV5-6
CDR3aa: CASSWGQANYEQYF
CDR3nt: TGTGCCAGCAGCTGGGGACAGGCAAACTACGAGCAGTACTTC

d_gene: NA
j_gene: TRBJ1-4
abundance: NA
v_gene: TRBV18
CDR3aa: CASSPGFEKLFF
CDR3nt: TGTGCCAGCTCACCGGGGTTTGAAAAACTGTTTTTT

d_gene: NA
j_gene: TRBJ1-5
abundance: NA
v_gene: TRBV19
CDR3aa: CASSAARGHQPQHF
CDR3nt: TGTGCCAGTAGTGCTGCCAGGGGCCACCAGCCCCAGCATTTT

d_gene: TRBD1
j_gene: TRBJ1-4
abundance: NA
v_gene: TRBV14
CDR3aa: CASSQEIGTGVKLFF
CDR3nt: TGTGCCAGCAGCCAAGAAATTGGGACAGGGGTAAAACTGTTTTTT

d_gene: TRBD2
j_gene: TRBJ2-3
abundance: NA
v_gene: TRBV9
CDR3aa: CASSPLSGAYTDTQYF
CDR3nt: TGTGCCAGCAGCCCCCTAAGCGGGGCCTACACAGATACGCAGTATTTT

d_gene: NA
j_gene: TRBJ1-6
abundance: once
v_gene: TRBV4-1
CDR3aa: CASSQDNRAGTPLHF
CDR3nt: TGCGCCAGCAGCCAAGATAACAGGGCGGGGACACCCCTCCACTTT

d_gene: TRBD2
j_gene: TRBJ2-1
abundance: once
v_gene: TRBV7-9
CDR3aa: CASSLFGLVGFLNEQFF
CDR3nt: TGTGCCAGCAGCTTATTTGGACTAGTGGGGTTTTTGAATGAGCAGTTCTTC

d_gene: TRBD2
j_gene: TRBJ2-1
abundance: NA
v_gene: TRBV10-3
CDR3aa: CAIRSSGSSYNEQFF
CDR3nt: TGTGCCATCAGATCTAGCGGGAGCTCCTACAATGAGCAGTTCTTC

d_gene: NA
j_gene: TRBJ2-2
abundance: NA
v_gene: TRBV28
CDR3aa: CASEAPAGTGELFF
CDR3nt: TGTGCCAGCGAGGCTCCCGCGGGGACCGGGGAGCTGTTTTTT

d_gene: NA
j_gene: TRBJ1-1
abundance: NA
v_gene: TRBV30
CDR3aa: CAWSVIIWNTEAFF
CDR3nt: TGTGCCTGGAGTGTTATTATATGGAACACTGAAGCTTTCTTT

d_gene: NA
j_gene: TRBJ1-1
abundance: few
v_gene: TRBV7-9
CDR3aa: CASSSQRVRGNTEAFF
CDR3nt: TGTGCCAGCAGCTCCCAAAGGGTGAGGGGGAACACTGAAGCTTTCTTT

d_gene: TRBD1
j_gene: TRBJ2-5
abundance: NA
v_gene: TRBV18
CDR3aa: CASSPIPDRGRETQYF
CDR3nt: TGTGCCAGCTCCCCCATTCCTGACAGGGGGCGAGAGACCCAGTACTTC

d_gene: NA
j_gene: TRBJ2-2
abundance: NA
v_gene: TRBV7-9
CDR3aa: CASSLARSNTGELFF
CDR3nt: TGTGCCAGCAGCTTAGCACGGTCGAACACCGGGGAGCTGTTTTTT

d_gene: NA
j_gene: TRBJ1-3
abundance: NA
v_gene: TRBV5-1
CDR3aa: CASSLGGGSSGNTIYF
CDR3nt: TGCGCCAGCAGCTTGGGGGGAGGCAGCTCTGGAAACACCATATATTTT

d_gene: NA
j_gene: TRBJ1-5
abundance: NA
v_gene: TRBV19
CDR3aa: CASTPQGNQPQHF
CDR3nt: TGTGCCAGTACCCCCCAGGGCAATCAGCCCCAGCATTTT

d_gene: NA
j_gene: TRBJ2-1
abundance: once
v_gene: TRBV7-2
CDR3aa: CASSLGGLAYNEQFF
CDR3nt: TGTGCCAGCAGCTTAGGGGGATTAGCATACAATGAGCAGTTCTTC

d_gene: TRBD2
j_gene: TRBJ2-7
abundance: NA
v_gene: TRBV18
CDR3aa: CATTSLAGSSAYEQYF
CDR3nt: TGTGCCACCACCAGCCTAGCGGGTTCCTCGGCCTACGAGCAGTACTTC

d_gene: NA
j_gene: TRBJ1-5
abundance: NA
v_gene: TRBV27
CDR3aa: CASSLSGRGQPQHF
CDR3nt: TGTGCCAGCAGTTTATCTGGCAGAGGTCAGCCCCAGCATTTT